This T cell receptor beta chain was sequenced during a study of T cells in tuberculosis. Time point: new active TB diagnosis, blood taken before or within 7 days of starting treatment. Libraries were prepared by immunoSEQ multiplex PCR; TCRdb keeps only in-frame clonotypes and omits some of them. The sample carries 30,000 to 35,000 clones, 93% recorded once. The TCR comes from an adult with tuberculosis. The sequencing used PBMCs, collected at tuberculosis diagnosis.

Written as DNA, the CDR3 is TGTGCCAGCAGTTACTCGAGACAGGGCGGCCAGCCCCAGCATTTT. It yields the protein CASSYSRQGGQPQHF. The chain employs TRBV6-5 and TRBJ1-5; TRBD1 aligns across 7 bases. This CDR3 spans 15 amino acids. The ends lost 0 bases at V and 7 bases at J; junction bases unmatched: 6. Germline values: CDR1 MNHEY, CDR2 SVGAGI.